The 5 T cell receptor beta chains below come from one sample, sequenced in a study of blood T cell repertoires in COVID-19. The protocol was immunoSEQ multiplex PCR, while the TCRdb copy is restricted to in-frame clones and leaves out a portion. The sample includes approximately 500,000 clones, around nine tenths seen only once; the top ten take 1.5% to 2%. The sample was PBMCs or T cells enriched from blood (not recorded which). The receptors come from a woman in her thirties or forties who had recovered from COVID-19.

The V gene is TRBV30, the J gene TRBJ1-2; TRBD1 might be the D (6 bases). The CDR3 loop spans 16 amino acids. Germline V gene lookup returns CDR1 GTSNPN and CDR2 SVGIG (reference sequence). The V end was cut by 0 bases, the J end by 6 bases, with 20 bases between. In DNA, the CDR3 is TGTGCCTGGAGTGTACTGATGGGCAGGGGTTCTAATGGCTACACCTTC. Residues: CAWSVLMGRGSNGYTF.

This rearrangement joins TRBV6-1 to TRBJ1-3; no clear D gene. There are 12 residues in the CDR3. Germline CDR1 MNHNS, CDR2 SASEGT. The V gene lost 3 bases and the J gene lost 4 bases, with 4 bases spanning the gap. This CDR3 is CASSDQGNTIYF. Here the CDR3 DNA reads TGTGCCAGCAGTGATCAGGGAAACACCATATATTTT.

The chain joins TRBV7-9 to TRBJ2-5; 7 bases fit TRBD2. Germline V gene data show CDR1 as SEHNR and CDR2 as FQNEAQ (reference sequence). The V gene end was trimmed by 6 bases and the J gene end by 1 base; junction bases not matched to a gene: 5. CDR3 length: 14 residues. The CDR3 sequence is CASSSPGGQETQYF. CDR3 bases: TGTGCCAGCAGTTCGCCGGGGGGCCAAGAGACCCAGTACTTC.

This sequence joins TRBV9 and TRBJ2-5; 7 bases are a match to TRBD2. In germline, CDR1 is SGDLS, CDR2 YYNGEE. This CDR3 is built from 15 residues. The J segment lost 0 bases and the V segment lost 0 bases, leaving 2 bases of the junction unmatched. The CDR3 DNA reads TGTGCCAGCAGCGTAGCGGGACTAAACCAAGAGACCCAGTACTTC. Protein product: CASSVAGLNQETQYF.

The gene calls are TRBV7-8 and TRBJ1-2; 8 bases match TRBD1. CDR1 is SGHVS, CDR2 FQNEAQ, per germline. This CDR3 contains 14 residues. Unmatched junction bases numbered 6, after V lost 5 bases and J lost 4 bases. The CDR3 reads CASSPDRGSYGYTF. The CDR3 DNA reads as TGTGCCAGCAGCCCCGACAGGGGCAGCTATGGCTACACCTTC.